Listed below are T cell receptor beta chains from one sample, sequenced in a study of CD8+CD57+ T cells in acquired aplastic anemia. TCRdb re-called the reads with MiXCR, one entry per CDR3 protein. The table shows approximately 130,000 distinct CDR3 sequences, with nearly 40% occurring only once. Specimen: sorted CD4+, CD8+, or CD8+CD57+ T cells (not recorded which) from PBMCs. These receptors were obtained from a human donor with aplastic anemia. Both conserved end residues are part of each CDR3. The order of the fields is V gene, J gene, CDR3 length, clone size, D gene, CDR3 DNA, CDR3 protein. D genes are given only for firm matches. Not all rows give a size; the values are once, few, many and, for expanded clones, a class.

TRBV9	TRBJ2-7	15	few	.	TGTGCCAGCAGCGGGGGGAGCGGTGGGCTGGGGGAGCAGTACTTC	CASSGGSGGLGEQYF
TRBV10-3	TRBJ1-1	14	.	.	TGTGCCAGCCTGAGATATCCGGATGGCACTGAAGCTTTCTTT	CASLRYPDGTEAFF
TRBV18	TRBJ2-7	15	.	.	TGTGCCAGCTCACCACGGGGGGGCAGGTCCTACGAGCAGTACTTC	CASSPRGGRSYEQYF
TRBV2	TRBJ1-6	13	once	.	TGTGCCAGAAGAGGGACGGCAAATTCACCCCTCCACTTT	CARRGTANSPLHF
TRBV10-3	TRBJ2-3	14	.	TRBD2	TGTGCCATCAGTGGGACTAGCGGGGCAGATACGCAGTATTTT	CAISGTSGADTQYF
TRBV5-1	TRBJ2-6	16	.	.	TGCGCCAGCAGCTTTATCAGAACAGGTCTAACCAACGTCCTGGCTTTC	CASSFIRTGLTNVLAF
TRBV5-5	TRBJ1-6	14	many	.	TGTGCCAGCAGCTCCCGGACGGCCAATTCACCCCTCCACTTT	CASSSRTANSPLHF
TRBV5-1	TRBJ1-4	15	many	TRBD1	TGCGCCAGCAGCTTGGACGGGGGACAGGGAGAAAAACTGTTTTTT	CASSLDGGQGEKLFF
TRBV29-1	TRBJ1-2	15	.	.	TGCAGCGTTGTTGGCAGTGACCGTACTAACTATGGCTACACCTTC	CSVVGSDRTNYGYTF
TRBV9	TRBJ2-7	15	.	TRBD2	TGCGCCAGCAGGAGACTAGCGGGGGTCTCCTACGCGCAGTACTTC	CASRRLAGVSYAQYF
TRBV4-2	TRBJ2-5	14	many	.	TGTGCCAGCAGCCAAGTGGGACTGCAAGAGACCCAGTACTTC	CASSQVGLQETQYF
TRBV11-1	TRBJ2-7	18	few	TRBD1	TGTGCCAGCAGCTTAGCGGCACTAGGGGACAGGGGTTCCTACGAGCAGTACTTC	CASSLAALGDRGSYEQYF
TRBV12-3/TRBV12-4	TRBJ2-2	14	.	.	TGTGCCAGCAGTATGAGCGGTGACACCGGGGAGCTGTTTTTT	CASSMSGDTGELFF
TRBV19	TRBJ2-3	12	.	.	TGTGCCAGTACCCAGTGGACAGATACGCAGTATTTT	CASTQWTDTQYF
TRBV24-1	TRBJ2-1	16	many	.	TGTGCCACCAGTGATTTACAGGACGGATCCTACAATGAGCAGTTCTTC	CATSDLQDGSYNEQFF
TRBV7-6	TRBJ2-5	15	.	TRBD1	TGTGCTAGCAGCTTAGAGGACAGGGGGCGGGAGACCCAGTACTTC	CASSLEDRGRETQYF
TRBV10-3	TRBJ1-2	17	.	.	TGTGCCATCAGTGAGTCAGGGACGGGACTATCTAACTATGGCTACACCTTC	CAISESGTGLSNYGYTF